A single sample gave rise to the 10 T cell receptor beta chains below, sequenced in a study of CD8+CD57+ T cells in acquired aplastic anemia. Using genomic DNA as the template, TCR beta VDJ and CDR3 profiling was carried out. Each CDR3 protein gets one entry after TCRdb re-called the reads with MiXCR. Among tens of thousands of distinct CDR3 sequences listed, roughly half were seen once. The sequenced material came from sorted CD4+, CD8+, or CD8+CD57+ T cells (not recorded which) from PBMCs. The receptors were gathered from a human donor in good health, serving as a control.

This chain links TRBV29-1 with TRBJ2-1; a possible D gene is TRBD2 (6 bases). The CDR3 is 14 residues long. The germline V gene has CDR1 SQVTM and CDR2 ANQGSEA. Trimming removed 8 bases from V and 6 bases from J, with 20 bases in between. CDR3 amino acids: CSPITAGLPNEQFF. The DNA for the CDR3 is TGCAGCCCTATCACGGCGGGACTCCCCAATGAGCAGTTCTTC.

This chain links TRBV9 with TRBJ2-5; 8 bases agree with TRBD2. Germline V gene lookup returns CDR1 SGDLS and CDR2 YYNGEE. This CDR3 spans 16 amino acids. Trimming took 3 bases from V and 5 from J; bases not matched to a gene: 12. The DNA for the CDR3 is TGTGCCAGCAGCGCCCACCCTCGGGGGGGTACGGAGACCCAGTACTTC. Its translation is CASSAHPRGGTETQYF.

The chain links TRBV7-9 to TRBJ1-6, with no clear D. Per germline, CDR1 SEHNR and CDR2 FQNEAQ (reference sequence). The CDR3 loop spans 14 amino acids. Deletions cut 6 bases from V and 9 bases from J, with 15 bases between. CDR3 protein: CASSFKVESSPLHF. CDR3 coding DNA: TGTGCCAGCAGTTTTAAGGTCGAAAGTTCACCCCTCCACTTT.

About this clonotype: Sequence at one end of the junction differs from germline and may be a read error. The chain carries TRBV10-3 and TRBJ1-6; a possible D gene is TRBD1 (5 bases). CDR3 size: 16 residues. Looked up from germline, CDR1 is ENHRY and CDR2 is SYGVKD. The CDR3, as DNA: TGTGCCATCAGTGAGTGGGTAGGGACTCCGGATTCACCTCTCCACTTT. It specifies CAISEWVGTPDSPLHF.

This chain links TRBV2 with TRBJ2-3; D is unresolved. The germline V and J ends were trimmed by 3 bases and 11 bases, with 9 bases remaining between them. This CDR3 spans 11 amino acids. Per germline, CDR1 SNHLY and CDR2 FYNNEI. The CDR3 loop reads CASSETIVQYF. The CDR3 DNA reads TGTGCCAGCAGTGAGACAATTGTGCAGTATTTT. Full variable domain (remainder filled in from reference TRBV2 and TRBJ2-3): EPEVTQTPSHQVTQMGQEVILRCVPISNHLYFYWYRQILGQKVEFLVSFYNNEISEKSEIFDDQFSVERPDGSNFTLKIRSTKLEDSAMYFCASSETIVQYFGPGTRLTVL.

This clonotype appeared many times. CDR3 in DNA: TGTGCCATCAGTGAGTCGGTTAGCGGAGCGTACCAAGAGACCCAGTACTTC. Translating it yields CAISESVSGAYQETQYF. The V and J genes are TRBV10-3 and TRBJ2-5; possible D gene TRBD2, 6 bases. This CDR3 has 17 residues. V lost 0 bases to trimming and J lost 0 bases, with 14 bases between them. The V gene's germline CDR1 is ENHRY and CDR2 SYGVKD.

This clonotype was seen many times. The chain is built from TRBV6-1 and TRBJ2-3; possible D gene TRBD1, 6 bases. The germline V gene has CDR1 MNHNS and CDR2 SASEGT. The V end was cut by 6 bases, the J end by 2 bases, with 21 bases between. The CDR3 is 17 residues long. CDR3 sequence (DNA): TGTGCCAGCAGACAGGGTTGGCTTAACGGGCCCACAGATACGCAGTATTTT. Translating gives CASRQGWLNGPTDTQYF.

This clonotype was counted at least ten times. CDR3 nucleotide sequence: TGCGCCAGCAGCCCGGGACTAGCGGGGGCTGAGCAGTTCTTC. Amino acids: CASSPGLAGAEQFF. The genes are TRBV5-1 and TRBJ2-1; the match to TRBD2 covers 14 bases. Per the germline V gene, CDR1 is SGHRS and CDR2 is YFSETQ. The length of the CDR3 is 14 residues. V was pared by 4 bases and J by 9 bases, with 3 bases of the junction left unmatched. The full variable domain, rest sourced from reference TRBV5-1 and TRBJ2-1, is KAGVTQTPRYLIKTRGQQVTLSCSPISGHRSVSWYQQTPGQGLQFLFEYFSETQRNKGNFPGRFSGRQFSNSRSEMNVSTLELGDSALYLCASSPGLAGAEQFFGPGTRLTVL.

The rearrangement links TRBV19 to TRBJ2-7; D might be TRBD1 or TRBD2, each matching 5 bases. Germline V gene data show CDR1 as LNHDA and CDR2 as SQIVND (reference sequence). There are 15 residues in the CDR3. The V end lost 3 bases, the J end lost 2 bases, and 14 bases lay between the germline ends. For the CDR3, the DNA is TGTGCCAGTAGTATCATGATTGGGACGGCCTACGAGCAGTACTTC. Translated, it gives CASSIMIGTAYEQYF.

This clonotype was recorded many times. This CDR3 is CASSHPGTDYGYTF. Written as DNA, the CDR3 is TGCGCCAGCAGCCACCCCGGGACCGACTATGGCTACACCTTC. J is TRBJ1-2 and V is TRBV4-1; D might be TRBD1 (5 bases). The germline V and J ends were trimmed by 3 bases and 3 bases, with 11 bases remaining between them. The CDR3 spans 14 residues. Germline values: CDR1 MGHRA, CDR2 YSYEKL.